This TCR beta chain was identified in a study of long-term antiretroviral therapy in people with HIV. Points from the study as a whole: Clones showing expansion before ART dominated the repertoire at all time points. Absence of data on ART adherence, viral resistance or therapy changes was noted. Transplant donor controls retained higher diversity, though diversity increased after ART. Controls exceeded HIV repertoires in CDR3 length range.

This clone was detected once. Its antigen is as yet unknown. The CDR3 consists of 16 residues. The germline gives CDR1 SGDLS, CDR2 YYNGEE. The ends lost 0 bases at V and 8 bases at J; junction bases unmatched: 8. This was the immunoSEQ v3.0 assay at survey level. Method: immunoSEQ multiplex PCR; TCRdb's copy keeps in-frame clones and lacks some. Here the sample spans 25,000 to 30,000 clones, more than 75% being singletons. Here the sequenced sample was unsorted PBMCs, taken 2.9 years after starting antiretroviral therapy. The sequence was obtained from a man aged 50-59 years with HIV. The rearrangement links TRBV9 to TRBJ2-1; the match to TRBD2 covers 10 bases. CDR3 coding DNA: TGTGCCAGCAGCGTAGTAGGAGCGGGGGGGCGGGATGAGCAGTTCTTC. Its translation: CASSVVGAGGRDEQFF.